Here is one T cell receptor beta chain with its context. Its antigen is unknown. Germline loops: CDR1 SGHTS, CDR2 YDEGEE. Trimming cost V 0 bases and J 4 bases; bases outside gene matches: 8. The CDR3 is 18 residues long. These data are taken from a study of monozygotic twins with cystic fibrosis. Study results and limitations: In 13 of 16 pairs, V gene usage was closest to the co-twin's. Nucleotide-identical clonotype sharing was significantly higher within monozygotic CF twin pairs than between unrelated CF individuals.

Sequencing used immunoSEQ multiplex PCR; TCRdb keeps in-frame clones, though not all of them. The profile covers roughly 7,900 clones, with approximately 95% appearing a single time and under 0.65% taken by the ten largest. Sequencing input: blood. This TCR was recovered from a boy between 2 and 10 years old with cystic fibrosis. The rearrangement uses TRBV5-8 and TRBJ1-6; TRBD1 matches at 9 bases. Written as DNA, the CDR3 is TGTGCCAGCAGCTTGGCCGAATGGACAGGGGAGTATAATTCACCCCTCCACTTT. Translation gives CASSLAEWTGEYNSPLHF.